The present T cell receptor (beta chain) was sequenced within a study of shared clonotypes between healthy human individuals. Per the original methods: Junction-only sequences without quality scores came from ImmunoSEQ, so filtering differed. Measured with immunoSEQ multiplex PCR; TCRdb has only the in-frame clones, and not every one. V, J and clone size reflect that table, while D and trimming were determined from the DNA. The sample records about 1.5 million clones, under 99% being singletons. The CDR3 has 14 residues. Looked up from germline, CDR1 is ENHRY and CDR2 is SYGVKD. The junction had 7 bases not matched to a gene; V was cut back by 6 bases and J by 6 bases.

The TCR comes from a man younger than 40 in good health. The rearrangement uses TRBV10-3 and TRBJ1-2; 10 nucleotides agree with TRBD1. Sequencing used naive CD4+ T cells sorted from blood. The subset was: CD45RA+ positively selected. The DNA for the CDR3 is TGTGCCATCAGAACGGACAGGGGGGAAGATGGCTACACCTTC. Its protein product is CAIRTDRGEDGYTF.